This TCR beta chain was recovered during a study of regulatory T cells in long-lasting Graves disease (dated by TCRdb to 2020 to 2022). Regarding the study in general: Persistent Graves' disease meant more than 5 years of antithyroid drug treatment with TSH receptor autoantibodies that stayed positive. A total of about 35 samples underwent TCR sequencing, from about 13 patients with persistent Graves' disease and some 20 patients with newly diagnosed Graves' disease. Patients with persistent Graves' disease were compared with patients with newly diagnosed Graves' disease using TCR sequencing and RNA sequencing of peripheral blood. Antithyroid drugs had been taken for approximately 9.5 years on average by persistent Graves' disease patients in the clinical cohort. The study took place in China and was registered as a clinical trial.

This clonotype came up many times. It lacks a known antigen. No much larger clonotype is one base removed from it; base qualities were not supplied. Beyond this particular receptor, the publication reports: Sequencing and analysis were restricted to the TCR beta chain. As a limitation, the authors acknowledged that the small sample size may reduce accuracy. Only peripheral blood was studied, because thyroid tissue, the primary lesion, was inaccessible. Compared with newly diagnosed patients, patients with persistent Graves' disease had lower TCR Shannon entropy and fewer highly expanded clones, which suggests clonal expansion. Preferential use of TRBV28, TRBJ1-2 and TRBJ2-5 was observed in persistent disease, whereas TRBV20-1 and TRBJ2-1 were favored in newly diagnosed disease. Patients with persistent disease shared more public clonotypes (around 2,500) than newly diagnosed patients did (966).

What the time point label conveys for this sample: persistent/refractory GD, antithyroid drugs over 5 years with positive TRAb. For both TCR sequencing and RNA sequencing, RNA was extracted from PBMCs in TRIzol. Graves' disease was diagnosed according to American Thyroid Association guidelines. The patients came from an endocrinology department in Xi'an, China. Each patient gave 8.5 to 9.5 milliliters of peripheral blood, collected in an EDTA anticoagulant tube. Ficoll Paque Plus density gradient separation was used to isolate PBMCs, and no additional T cell sorting was done. An Agilent 2100 Bioanalyzer and agarose gel were used to assess RNA quality, and a NanoDrop 2000 was used to measure RNA concentration. CDR1 MDHEN and CDR2 SYDVKM are derived from the germline V gene. From cysteine to phenylalanine, the CDR3 is 11 amino acids long. Solely the CDR3 DNA is kept, with 33 bases framed from the first base. The trim is 8 bases for V and 7 bases for J, with a gap of 8 bases between the germline ends.

The method behind the library was multiplex PCR. The instrument was an Illumina HiSeq 4000. CDR3 regions were amplified by Arm-PCR with iRepertoire HTBI primers to construct TCR beta libraries. Gel purification was performed on PCR products prior to sequencing. Turning to the authors' computational methods: A total of around 66 TRBV and approximately 13 TRBJ segments were identified across samples and were used for gene usage analysis of CDR3 amino acid clonotypes. Filtered high-quality paired reads were merged into contigs using COPE and FqMerger. BLAST was used to align contigs to the IMGT TRBV, TRBD and TRBJ reference genes, and CDR3 was defined following IMGT. Highly expanded clones were defined as clonotypes with a frequency above 0.1%. Shannon entropy served as the measure of repertoire diversity, while the Gini coefficient captured V-J evenness. A clonotype found in more than one individual was treated as public. TCRdb trimmed the raw reads at Q25, called clones with MiXCR and kept productive beta chains. One record per CDR3 amino acid sequence lists the most common genes and DNA. The V and J calls shown here were made by TCRdb, not taken from the authors' results. This sample comprises approximately 360,000 distinct CDR3 sequences, 20% to 25% of them detected only once. About 27% of the sample goes to the ten largest clones.

The chain joins TRBV28 to TRBJ1-4; the D segment cannot be called with confidence. The sequencing used peripheral blood mononuclear cells (PBMCs), collected when the disease was refractory, from a patient treated with antithyroid drugs. This TCR came from a woman in her thirties or forties with Graves disease. Donor details come from another sample of the same person, matched by shared clones. The CDR3 protein sequence reads: CASGIVEKLFF. The nucleotides are TGTGCCAGCGGCATCGTTGAAAAACTGTTTTTT.